The T cell receptor beta chain described here comes from a study of graft-versus-host responses after intestinal transplantation. In the study overall: All recipients were transplanted with multivisceral, liver-intestinal, or isolated intestinal grafts.

The germline V gene has CDR1 LNHDA and CDR2 SQIVND (reference sequence). This CDR3 comprises 11 residues. Trimming cost V 9 bases and J 8 bases, with 11 bases left between them. The repertoire was sequenced with immunoSEQ multiplex PCR; TCRdb's copy has only in-frame clones and lacks some. The sample includes roughly 70,000 clones, roughly 90% of them seen just once. The gene calls are TRBV19 and TRBJ2-1; no clear D gene. The sequence was obtained from a human patient who received an intestinal transplant, so some T cells may come from the graft donor. This sample comprised bone marrow, obtained 734 days after intestinal transplantation. In DNA, the CDR3 is TGTGCCAGCACATCGGGTTATGAGCAGTTCTTC. It encodes CASTSGYEQFF.